This TCR beta chain was captured by sequencing in a study of T cells in Graves' hyperthyroidism and ophthalmopathy. Overall study results and limits: Clonotypes that were expanded in thyroid above 0.001 mostly appeared in blood too.

Researchers took RNA transcripts and amplified the TCR beta CDR3 regions from them. First-round RT-PCR targeting the TCR CDR3 was performed with the HTBI primer set. Each CDR3 protein is one row after TCRdb ran MiXCR on the multiplex PCR reads. There are about 500,000 distinct CDR3 sequences in the sample; roughly a sixth occur only once, and around 32% lies in the top ten. Looked up from germline, CDR1 is SNHLY and CDR2 is FYNNEI. V gave up 8 bases and J gave up 4 bases, with 16 bases separating them. The CDR3 consists of 14 residues. Regarding this clonotype: The antigen remains unidentified. A much more abundant neighbour one base away suggests this may be a read error.

The sequencing sample was made of blood. This receptor was taken from a woman aged 25 to 39 with Graves' ophthalmopathy. The chain couples TRBV2 to TRBJ2-3, with TRBD1 as a possible D gene (5 bases). CDR3 nucleotides: TGTGCCAGCGGTGCCCTAACAGGCCCAGATACGCAGTATTTT. Its protein product is CASGALTGPDTQYF.